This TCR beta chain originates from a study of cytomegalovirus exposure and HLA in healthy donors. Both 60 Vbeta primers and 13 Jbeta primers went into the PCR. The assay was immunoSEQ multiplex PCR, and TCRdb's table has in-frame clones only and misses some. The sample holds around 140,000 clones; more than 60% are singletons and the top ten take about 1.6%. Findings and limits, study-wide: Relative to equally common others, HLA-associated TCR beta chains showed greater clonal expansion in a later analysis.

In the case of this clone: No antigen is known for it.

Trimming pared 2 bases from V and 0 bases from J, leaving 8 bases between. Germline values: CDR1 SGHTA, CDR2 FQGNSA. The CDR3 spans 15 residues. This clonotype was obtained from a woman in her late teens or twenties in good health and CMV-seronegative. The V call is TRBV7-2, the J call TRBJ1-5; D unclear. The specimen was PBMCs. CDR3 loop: CASSLTTYSNQPQHF. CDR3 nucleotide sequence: TGTGCCAGCAGCTTAACCACCTATAGCAATCAGCCCCAGCATTTT. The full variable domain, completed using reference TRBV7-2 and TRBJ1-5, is GAGVSQSPSNKVTEKGKDVELRCDPISGHTALYWYRQSLGQGLEFLIYFQGNSAPDKSGLPSDRFSAERTGGSVSTLTIQRTQQEDSAVYLCASSLTTYSNQPQHFGDGTRLSIL.